This record covers a single T cell receptor beta chain. Its cognate antigen is unknown. Treatment of the sample: oral pan-JAK inhibitor, 5-10 mg twice daily. From alopecia areata patients, lesional scalp punch biopsies and peripheral blood were collected. RNA was extracted and reverse transcribed into cDNA as the sequencing template. Data came from immunoSEQ multiplex PCR; TCRdb stores just in-frame clones and leaves some out. The table records a few hundred thousand clones, more than 30% of them present only once. This sample was taken from a study of CD8+ T cells in alopecia areata. Looking at the study overall: Patients in the treated group were given tofacitinib by mouth, 5 to 10 mg twice a day.

Germline CDR1 KGHSH, CDR2 LQKENI. The CDR3 spans 16 residues. Unmatched junction bases numbered 5, after V lost 1 base and J lost 0 bases. Study-wide points: Numerous clones, expanded in lesions, remained in scalp and blood during tofacitinib.

The genes are TRBV18 and TRBJ1-1; 7 bases match TRBD1. Here the sequenced sample was CD4+ T cells sorted from blood, taken between weeks 30 and 35, from a patient treated with tofacitinib. The clonotype was recovered from a human donor with alopecia areata. CDR3 sequence reads: CASSPQAQGMNTEAFF. The CDR3, as DNA: TGTGCCAGCTCACCACAGGCACAGGGGATGAACACTGAAGCTTTCTTT.